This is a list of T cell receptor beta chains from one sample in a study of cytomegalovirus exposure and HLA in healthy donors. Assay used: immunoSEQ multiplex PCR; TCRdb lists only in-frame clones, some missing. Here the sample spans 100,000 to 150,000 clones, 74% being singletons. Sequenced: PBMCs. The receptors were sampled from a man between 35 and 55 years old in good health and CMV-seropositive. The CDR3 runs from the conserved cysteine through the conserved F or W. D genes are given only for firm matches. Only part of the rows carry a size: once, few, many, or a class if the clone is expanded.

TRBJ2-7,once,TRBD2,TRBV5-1,TGCGCCAGCAGGGGAGGGGCCACCCGTACCTACGAGCAGTACTTC,CASRGGATRTYEQYF
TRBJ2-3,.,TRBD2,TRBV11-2,TGTGCCAGCAGCTTGACTAGCGGGACAGATACGCAGTATTTT,CASSLTSGTDTQYF
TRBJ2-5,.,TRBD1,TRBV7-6,TGTGCCAGCAGCTTGCTGACAGGGCCACAAGAGACCCAGTACTTC,CASSLLTGPQETQYF
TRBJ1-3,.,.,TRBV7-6,TGTGCCAGCAGCTTATTATTTAGCTCTGGAAACACCATATATTTT,CASSLLFSSGNTIYF
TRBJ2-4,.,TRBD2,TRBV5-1,TGCGCCAGCAGCTGGGGACTAGCGGGGGATCATCGGCCGTACTTC,CASSWGLAGDHRPYF
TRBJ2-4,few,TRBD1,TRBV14,TGTGCCAGCAGCCAAGGGGACAGAGCCAAAAACATTCAGTACTTC,CASSQGDRAKNIQYF
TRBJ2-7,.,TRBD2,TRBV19,TGTGCCAGTTCCTCGGGACTAGCCTACGAGCAGTACTTC,CASSSGLAYEQYF
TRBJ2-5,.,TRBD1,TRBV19,TGTGCCAGTAGTACCCCCGGGACAGCAGAGACCCAGTACTTC,CASSTPGTAETQYF
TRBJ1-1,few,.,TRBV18,TGTGCCAGCTCACCAACGTCAGGGTGGAGCACTGAAGCTTTCTTT,CASSPTSGWSTEAFF
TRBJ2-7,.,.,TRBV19,TGTGCCACCAGAGACAGCAGCTCCTACGAGCAGTACTTC,CATRDSSSYEQYF
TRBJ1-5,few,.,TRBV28,TGTGCCAGCAACACAGGGTTTGGCAATCAGCCCCAGCATTTT,CASNTGFGNQPQHF
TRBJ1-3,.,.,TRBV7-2,TGTGCCAGCAGCTTCCTAAGGAGCTCTGGAAACACCATATATTTT,CASSFLRSSGNTIYF
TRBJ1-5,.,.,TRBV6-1,TGTGCCAGCAGCTTCGACAGACTTGGCGATCAGCCCCAGCATTTT,CASSFDRLGDQPQHF
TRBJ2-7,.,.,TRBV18,TGTGCCAGCTCACCACCGTCAACACACCCCTCCTACGAGCAGTACTTC,CASSPPSTHPSYEQYF
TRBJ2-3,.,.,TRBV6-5,TGTGCCAGCAGTCCCGGAGATACGCAGTATTTT,CASSPGDTQYF
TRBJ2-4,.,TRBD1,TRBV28,TGTGCCAGCAGTCCCCCGACAGGGGGAGGGGGGGACATTCAGTACTTC,CASSPPTGGGGDIQYF
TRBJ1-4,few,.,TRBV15,TGTGCCACCAGCAGACTTAATGAAAAACTGTTTTTT,CATSRLNEKLFF
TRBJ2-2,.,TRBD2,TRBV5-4,TGTGCCAGCAGTCCGGCGGGGCAGGGAGGGATCGGGGAGCTGTTTTTT,CASSPAGQGGIGELFF
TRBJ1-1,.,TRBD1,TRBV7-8,TGTGCCAGCAGCACACTCAGGGGGATAGCTGAAGCTTTCTTT,CASSTLRGIAEAFF
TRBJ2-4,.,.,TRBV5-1,TGCGCCAGCAGCTTGGCAACTACCAAAAACATTCAGTACTTC,CASSLATTKNIQYF
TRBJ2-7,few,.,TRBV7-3,TGTGCCAGCAGCTTAAATCCGACTCGTAGCTCCTACGAGCAGTACTTC,CASSLNPTRSSYEQYF
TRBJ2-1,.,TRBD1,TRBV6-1,TGTGCCAGCGGCATGAAGGGGGCTTACAATGAGCAGTTCTTC,CASGMKGAYNEQFF
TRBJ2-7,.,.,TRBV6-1,TGTGCCAGCAGTGTTACAGGCGACTCCTACGAGCAGTACTTC,CASSVTGDSYEQYF
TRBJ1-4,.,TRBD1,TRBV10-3,TGTGCCATCAGCAAAGACAGGGTGGAGGGAGAAAAACTGTTTTTT,CAISKDRVEGEKLFF
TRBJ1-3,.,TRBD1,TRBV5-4,TGTGCCAGCAGCCCTTCGACAGGGACGAACTCTGGAAACACCATATATTTT,CASSPSTGTNSGNTIYF
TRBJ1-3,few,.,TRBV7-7,TGTGCCAGCAGCCCACTTAGGGGCCCCTCTGGAAACACCATATATTTT,CASSPLRGPSGNTIYF
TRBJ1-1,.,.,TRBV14,TGTGCCAGCAGCCACCTTACAGGTTCTGAAGCTTTCTTT,CASSHLTGSEAFF
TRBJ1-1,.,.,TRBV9,TGTGCCAGCAGCGTAGTCGCAGTCTTGAACACTGAAGCTTTCTTT,CASSVVAVLNTEAFF
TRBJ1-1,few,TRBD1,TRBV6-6,TGTGCCAGCAGTTACGCGACAGGGGGGTCGGGCACTGAAGCTTTCTTT,CASSYATGGSGTEAFF
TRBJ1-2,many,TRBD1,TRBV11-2,TGTGCCAGCAGCTCCGGACAGGGGCGGGGCTACACCTTC,CASSSGQGRGYTF
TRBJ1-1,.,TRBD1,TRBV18,TGTGCCAGCTCACCATCAGGGGGTGAGACTGAAGCTTTCTTT,CASSPSGGETEAFF
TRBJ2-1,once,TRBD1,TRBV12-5,TGCCCAAAGCTAGACAGGGCCCTTGTTGAGCAGTTCTTC,CPKLDRALVEQFF
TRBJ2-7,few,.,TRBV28,TGTGCCTCCACTAGCCCCTACGAGCAGTACTTC,CASTSPYEQYF
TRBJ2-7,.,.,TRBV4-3,TGCGCCAGCAGCCAAGAGAGGGTCTACGAGCAGTACTTC,CASSQERVYEQYF
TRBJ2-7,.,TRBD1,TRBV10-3,TGTGCCATCAGTGAGCACGACCAGGGGGCGCGTTCCTCCGAGTCGCAGTACTTC,CAISEHDQGARSSESQYF
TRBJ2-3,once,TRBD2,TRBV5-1,TGCGCCAGCAGGACTAGCGGGAGCACAGATACGCAGTATTTT,CASRTSGSTDTQYF
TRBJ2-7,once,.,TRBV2,TGTGCCAGCAGTGAATGGAGACCCATCTTC,CASSEWRPIF